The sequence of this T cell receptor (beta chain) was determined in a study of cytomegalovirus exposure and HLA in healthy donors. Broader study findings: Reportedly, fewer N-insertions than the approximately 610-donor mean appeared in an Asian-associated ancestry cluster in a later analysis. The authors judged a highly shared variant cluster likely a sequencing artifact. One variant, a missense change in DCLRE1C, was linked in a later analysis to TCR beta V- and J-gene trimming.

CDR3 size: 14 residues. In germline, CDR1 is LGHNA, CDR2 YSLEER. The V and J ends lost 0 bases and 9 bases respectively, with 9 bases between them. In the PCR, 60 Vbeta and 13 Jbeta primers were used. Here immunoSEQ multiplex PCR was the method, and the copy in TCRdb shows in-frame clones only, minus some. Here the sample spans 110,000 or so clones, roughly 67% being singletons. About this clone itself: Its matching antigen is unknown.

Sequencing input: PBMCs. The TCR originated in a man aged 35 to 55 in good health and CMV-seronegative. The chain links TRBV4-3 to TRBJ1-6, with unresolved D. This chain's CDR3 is CASSQDGGFSPLHF. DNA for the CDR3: TGCGCCAGCAGCCAAGACGGAGGTTTTTCACCCCTCCACTTT.